The 7 T cell receptor beta chains given below trace back to one sample, sequenced in a study of OX40 agonist ivuxolimab in advanced cancers. Produced via immunoSEQ multiplex PCR; TCRdb's table is partial and in-frame only. Of about 74,000 clones listed, less than 90% are singletons. The sample was CD4+ or CD8+ T cells sorted from blood, taken in a trial of the OX40 agonist ivuxolimab. The receptors come from an adult with an advanced solid tumor such as melanoma, head and neck, liver or kidney cancer.

The chain joins TRBV5-4 to TRBJ2-3, with no clear D. Germline CDR1 reads SGHNT; CDR2 reads YYREEE (reference sequence). CDR3 length: 14 residues. Trimming stripped 5 bases from V and 1 base from J, with 11 bases between. This CDR3 reads CASSQDHRTDTQYF. CDR3 sequence (DNA): TGTGCCAGCAGTCAGGACCACCGCACAGATACGCAGTATTTT.

The rearrangement joins TRBV7-2 to TRBJ2-5; 7 bases align to TRBD1. There are 15 residues in the CDR3. The junction had 5 bases not matched to a gene; V was cut back by 3 bases and J by 1 base. Germline V gene sequence: CDR1 SGHTA, CDR2 FQGNSA. For the CDR3, the DNA is TGTGCCAGCAGCTTGGGGCGACAGGGCCAAGAGACCCAGTACTTC. It translates to CASSLGRQGQETQYF.

The count of this clone is one. The chain combines TRBV18 with TRBJ1-3; D not certain. The CDR3 sequence is 14 residues long. The germline gives CDR1 KGHSH, CDR2 LQKENI. Trimming took 0 bases from V and 0 from J, leaving 3 bases between them. The CDR3 nucleotides read TGTGCCAGCTCACCACCGATCTCTGGAAACACCATATATTTT. It specifies CASSPPISGNTIYF.

The chain carries TRBV7-2 and TRBJ2-7, with D possibly matching TRBD2 (5 bases). This CDR3 has 14 amino acids. V was shortened by 3 bases and J by 3 bases, with 12 bases between the two germline ends. Germline CDR1 is SGHTA and CDR2 is FQGNSA. CDR3 sequence reads: CASSFSRRDYEQYF. CDR3 DNA sequence: TGTGCCAGCAGCTTCTCACGACGGGACTACGAGCAGTACTTC.

This clone has more than one count but fewer than ten. The chain is built from TRBV28 and TRBJ2-7; D remains unclear. The V gene lost 7 bases and the J gene lost 6 bases, with 19 bases spanning the gap. There are 14 residues in the CDR3. Germline-derived CDR1 and CDR2 are MDHEN and SYDVKM. This CDR3 is CASTNRPGNGEQYF. In nucleotides, the CDR3 is TGTGCCAGCACCAATCGCCCGGGCAATGGCGAGCAGTACTTC. Combining the CDR3 with reference TRBV28 and TRBJ2-7 gives the whole variable domain DVKVTQSSRYLVKRTGEKVFLECVQDMDHENMFWYRQDPGLGLRLIYFSYDVKMKEKGDIPEGYSVSREKKERFSLILESASTNQTSMYLCASTNRPGNGEQYFGPGTRLTVT.

In this sample, this clone turned up once. The chain employs TRBV5-1 and TRBJ1-1, with TRBD1 matching over 10 bases. The CDR3 covers 16 residues. After removal of 4 bases from V and 5 bases from J, the junction contained 11 bases not matched to a gene. CDR1 SGHRS and CDR2 YFSETQ come from the germline V gene. The CDR3 loop is CASSGQAGQGKTEAFF. DNA for the CDR3: TGCGCCAGCAGCGGGCAGGCGGGACAGGGGAAAACTGAAGCTTTCTTT.

This rearrangement joins TRBV7-2 to TRBJ2-2; TRBD1 is a possible D gene (5 bases). This CDR3 has 15 residues. Germline V gene lookup returns CDR1 SGHTA and CDR2 FQGNSA. Trimming removed 3 bases from V and 0 bases from J, with 8 bases in between. This chain's CDR3 is CASSLQQANTGELFF. In DNA form, the CDR3 reads TGTGCCAGCAGCTTGCAACAGGCGAACACCGGGGAGCTGTTTTTT. The variable domain in full, with the rest retrieved from reference TRBV7-2 and TRBJ2-2, is GAGVSQSPSNKVTEKGKDVELRCDPISGHTALYWYRQSLGQGLEFLIYFQGNSAPDKSGLPSDRFSAERTGGSVSTLTIQRTQQEDSAVYLCASSLQQANTGELFFGEGSRLTVL.